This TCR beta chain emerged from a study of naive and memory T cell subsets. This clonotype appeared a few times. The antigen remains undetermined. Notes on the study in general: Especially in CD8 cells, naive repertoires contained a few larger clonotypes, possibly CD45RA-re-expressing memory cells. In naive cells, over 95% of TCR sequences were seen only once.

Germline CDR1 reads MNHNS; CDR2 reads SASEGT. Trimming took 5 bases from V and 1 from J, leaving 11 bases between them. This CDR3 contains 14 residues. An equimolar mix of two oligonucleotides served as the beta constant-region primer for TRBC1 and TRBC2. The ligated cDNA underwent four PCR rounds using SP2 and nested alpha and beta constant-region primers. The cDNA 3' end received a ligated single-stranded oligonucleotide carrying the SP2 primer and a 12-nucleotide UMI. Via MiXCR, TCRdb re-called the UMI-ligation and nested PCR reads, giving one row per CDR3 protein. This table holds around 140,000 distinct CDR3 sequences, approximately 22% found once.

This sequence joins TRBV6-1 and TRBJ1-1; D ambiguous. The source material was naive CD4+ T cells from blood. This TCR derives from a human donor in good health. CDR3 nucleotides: TGTGCCAGCAGTTTGGGGAAGCAGAACACTGAAGCTTTCTTT. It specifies CASSLGKQNTEAFF.